A single sample gave rise to the 8 T cell receptor beta chains below, sequenced in a study of cytomegalovirus exposure and HLA in healthy donors. 13 Jbeta primers and 60 Vbeta primers were used for the PCR. Generated by immunoSEQ multiplex PCR, the TCRdb table keeps only in-frame clones and is missing some. The sample consists of approximately 100,000 clones, roughly 86% of them appearing once. The sample was PBMCs. Source of these receptors: a man aged 25 to 40 in good health and CMV-seropositive.

This chain joins TRBV7-9 and TRBJ2-1; TRBD2 matches 8 bases. This CDR3 has 13 amino acids. Unmatched junction bases numbered 6, after V lost 5 bases and J lost 9 bases. The germline CDR1 and CDR2 sequences are SEHNR and FQNEAQ (reference sequence). Here the CDR3 reads CASSPGTSFEQFF. The CDR3 DNA reads as TGTGCCAGCAGCCCCGGGACTAGTTTTGAGCAGTTCTTC.

The V and J genes are TRBV5-6 and TRBJ2-5, with D unresolved. CDR1 is SGHDT and CDR2 is YYEEEE in the germline V gene. Trimming cost V 3 bases and J 7 bases, with 13 bases left between them. This CDR3 region has 13 residues. The CDR3 sequence: CASSSAEMRTQYF. CDR3 nucleotide sequence: TGTGCCAGCAGCTCGGCGGAGATGAGGACCCAGTACTTC.

The chain recombines TRBV6-5 with TRBJ1-2; D is undetermined. Germline CDR1 is MNHEY and CDR2 is SVGAGI. Trimming took off 4 bases at V and 7 bases at J, with 13 bases between the two ends. The CDR3 runs to 13 residues. CDR3 region: CASSLSGRFGYTF. CDR3 sequence (DNA): TGTGCCAGCAGTTTATCCGGCAGGTTTGGCTACACCTTC.

The V and J genes are TRBV7-9 and TRBJ2-5; D is undetermined. There are 13 residues in the CDR3. V lost 5 bases and J 4 bases, leaving 11 bases between the germline ends. The germline CDR1 and CDR2 sequences are SEHNR and FQNEAQ (reference sequence). CDR3 bases: TGTGCCAGCAGCCACGAGGCGGCAGAGACCCAGTACTTC. Amino acids: CASSHEAAETQYF.

This chain connects TRBV19 to TRBJ2-7; maybe TRBD1 (5 bases). The germline V gene has CDR1 LNHDA and CDR2 SQIVND (reference sequence). This CDR3 is 13 amino acids long. V dropped 5 bases and J dropped 5 bases, with 13 bases sitting between them. The CDR3 is CASSSGPRDEQYF. In nucleotides, the CDR3 is TGTGCCAGTAGTTCCGGGCCCAGGGACGAGCAGTACTTC.

Here the CDR3 DNA reads TGTGCCAGCAGCAAAAAGTCAGGGGGCTCACGGACCTACGAGCAGTACTTC. Translating gives CASSKKSGGSRTYEQYF. V usage is TRBV21-1 and J usage is TRBJ2-7; TRBD1, the table's D call, lacks a check against the DNA. TRBV21-1 is given as a pseudogene. The CDR3 contains 17 residues.

The chain links TRBV5-1 to TRBJ2-5, with TRBD2 matching over 8 bases. CDR1 is SGHRS and CDR2 is YFSETQ in the germline V gene. CDR3 length: 15 amino acids. V shed 2 bases and J 1 base; nucleotides not matched to a gene: 4. CDR3 coding DNA: TGCGCCAGCAGCTTAACCAGCGGGGGCCAAGAGACCCAGTACTTC. Translation gives CASSLTSGGQETQYF.

This clone has just a few counts. The chain couples TRBV5-1 to TRBJ2-7; perhaps TRBD1 as D (6 bases). The V gene lost 4 bases and the J gene lost 1 base, with 12 bases spanning the gap. The CDR3 length is 14 residues. The germline gives CDR1 SGHRS, CDR2 YFSETQ. In nucleotides, the CDR3 is TGCGCCAGCAGCCTAGGGACACCTTCCTACGAGCAGTACTTC. Protein sequence: CASSLGTPSYEQYF.